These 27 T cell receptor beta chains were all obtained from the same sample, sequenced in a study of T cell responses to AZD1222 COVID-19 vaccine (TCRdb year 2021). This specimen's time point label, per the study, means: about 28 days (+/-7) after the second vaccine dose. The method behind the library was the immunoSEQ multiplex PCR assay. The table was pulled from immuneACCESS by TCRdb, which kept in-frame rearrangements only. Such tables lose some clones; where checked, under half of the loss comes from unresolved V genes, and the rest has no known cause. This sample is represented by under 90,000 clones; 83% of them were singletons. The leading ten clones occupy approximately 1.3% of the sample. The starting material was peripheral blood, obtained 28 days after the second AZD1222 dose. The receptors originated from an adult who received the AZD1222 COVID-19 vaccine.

The CDR3 DNA reads TGTGCCAGCACCCCGGTCTGGAACACCGGGGAGCTGTTTTTT. Its translation is CASTPVWNTGELFF. The J gene is TRBJ2-2, the V gene TRBV27; D gene unclear. The CDR3 length is 14 residues. Germline V gives CDR1 MNHEY, CDR2 SMNVEV (reference sequence). With 7 bases removed from V and 1 base from J, the gap between germline ends came to 10 bases.

The CDR3 DNA is TGTGCCAGCAAGAGACTAGCGGGAGGTGGTGAGCAGTTCTTC. Translation gives CASKRLAGGGEQFF. V gene TRBV6-5 combines with J gene TRBJ2-1, with TRBD2 matching 13 bases. The germline gives CDR1 MNHEY, CDR2 SVGAGI. Trimming removed 7 bases from V and 9 bases from J; junction bases left unmatched: 6. The CDR3 length is 14 residues.

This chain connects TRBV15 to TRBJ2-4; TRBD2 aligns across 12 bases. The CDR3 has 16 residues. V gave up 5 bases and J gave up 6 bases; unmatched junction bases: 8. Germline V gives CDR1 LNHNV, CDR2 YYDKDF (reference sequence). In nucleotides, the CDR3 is TGTGCCACCAGCGGTCTAGCGGGAGGGCCGGTAAACATTCAGTACTTC. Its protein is CATSGLAGGPVNIQYF.

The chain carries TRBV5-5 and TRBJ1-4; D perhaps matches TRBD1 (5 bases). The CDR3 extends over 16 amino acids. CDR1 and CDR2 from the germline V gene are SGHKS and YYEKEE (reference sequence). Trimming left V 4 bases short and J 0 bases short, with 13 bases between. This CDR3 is CASSLDTLTTNEKLFF. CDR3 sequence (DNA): TGTGCCAGCAGCCTGGACACTCTCACAACTAATGAAAAACTGTTTTTT.

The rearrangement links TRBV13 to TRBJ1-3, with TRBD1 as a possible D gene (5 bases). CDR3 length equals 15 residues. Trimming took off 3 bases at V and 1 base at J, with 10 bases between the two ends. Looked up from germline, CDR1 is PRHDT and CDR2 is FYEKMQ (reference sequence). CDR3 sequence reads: CASSFFWGSGNTIYF. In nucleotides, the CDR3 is TGTGCCAGCAGCTTTTTCTGGGGGTCTGGAAACACCATATATTTT. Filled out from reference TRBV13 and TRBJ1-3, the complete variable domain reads AAGVIQSPRHLIKEKRETATLKCYPIPRHDTVYWYQQGPGQDPQFLISFYEKMQSDKGSIPDRFSAQQFSDYHSELNMSSLELGDSALYFCASSFFWGSGNTIYFGEGSWLTVV.

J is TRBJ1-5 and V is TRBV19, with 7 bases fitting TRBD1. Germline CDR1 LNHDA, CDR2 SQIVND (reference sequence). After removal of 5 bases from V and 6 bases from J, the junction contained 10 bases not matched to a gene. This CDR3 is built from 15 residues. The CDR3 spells CASSVTGTESQPQHF. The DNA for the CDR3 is TGTGCCAGTAGTGTCACCGGGACAGAGAGTCAGCCCCAGCATTTT.

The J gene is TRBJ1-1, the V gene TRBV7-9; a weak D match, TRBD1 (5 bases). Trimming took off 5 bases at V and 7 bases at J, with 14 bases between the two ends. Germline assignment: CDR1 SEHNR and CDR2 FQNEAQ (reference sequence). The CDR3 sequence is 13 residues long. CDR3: CASSPDWTFEAFF. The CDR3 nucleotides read TGTGCCAGCAGCCCCGATTGGACATTTGAAGCTTTCTTT.

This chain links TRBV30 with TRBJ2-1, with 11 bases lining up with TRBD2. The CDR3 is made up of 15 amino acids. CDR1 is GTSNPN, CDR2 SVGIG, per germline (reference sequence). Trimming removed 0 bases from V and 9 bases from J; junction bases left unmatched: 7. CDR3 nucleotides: TGTGCCTGGAGTGTACGGGCTAGCGGGAGGTCTGAGCAGTTCTTC. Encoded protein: CAWSVRASGRSEQFF.

This CDR3 is CASSYGQGGALGETQYF. The CDR3 region has the DNA TGTGCCAGCAGTTATGGACAGGGGGGAGCCCTAGGAGAGACCCAGTACTTC. J is TRBJ2-5 and V is TRBV13; TRBD1 agrees at 10 bases. The CDR3 covers 17 residues. Germline lookup yields CDR1 PRHDT and CDR2 FYEKMQ (reference sequence). V shed 6 bases and J 4 bases; nucleotides not matched to a gene: 14.

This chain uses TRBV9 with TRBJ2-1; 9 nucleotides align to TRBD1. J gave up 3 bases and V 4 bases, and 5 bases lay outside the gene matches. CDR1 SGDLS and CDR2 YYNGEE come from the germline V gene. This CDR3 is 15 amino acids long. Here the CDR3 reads CASSPGQGYYNEQFF. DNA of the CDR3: TGTGCCAGCAGCCCGGGACAGGGTTACTACAATGAGCAGTTCTTC.

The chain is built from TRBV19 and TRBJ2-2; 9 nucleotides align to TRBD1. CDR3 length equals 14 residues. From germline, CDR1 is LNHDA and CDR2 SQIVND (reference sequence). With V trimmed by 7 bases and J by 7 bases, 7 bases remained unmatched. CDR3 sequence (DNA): TGTGCCAGTACCGGGACAGGGCATATCGGGGAGCTGTTTTTT. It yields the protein CASTGTGHIGELFF.

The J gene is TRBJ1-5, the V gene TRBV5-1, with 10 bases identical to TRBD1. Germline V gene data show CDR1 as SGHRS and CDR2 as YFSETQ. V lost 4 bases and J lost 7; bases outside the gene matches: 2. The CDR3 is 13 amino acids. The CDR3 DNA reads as TGCGCCAGCAGCGGGGACAGGGGACAGCCCCAGCATTTT. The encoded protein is CASSGDRGQPQHF. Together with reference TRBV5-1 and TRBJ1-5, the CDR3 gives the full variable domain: KAGVTQTPRYLIKTRGQQVTLSCSPISGHRSVSWYQQTPGQGLQFLFEYFSETQRNKGNFPGRFSGRQFSNSRSEMNVSTLELGDSALYLCASSGDRGQPQHFGDGTRLSIL.

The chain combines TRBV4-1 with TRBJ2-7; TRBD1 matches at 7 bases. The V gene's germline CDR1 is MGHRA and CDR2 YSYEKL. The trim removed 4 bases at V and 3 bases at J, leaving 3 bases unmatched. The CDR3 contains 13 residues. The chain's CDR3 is CASSLGTDYEQYF. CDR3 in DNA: TGCGCCAGCAGCCTCGGGACAGACTACGAGCAGTACTTC.

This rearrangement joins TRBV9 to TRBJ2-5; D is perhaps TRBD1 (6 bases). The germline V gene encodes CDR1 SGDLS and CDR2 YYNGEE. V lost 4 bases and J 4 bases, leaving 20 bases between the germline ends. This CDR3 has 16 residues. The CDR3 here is CASSPRELGAGETQYF. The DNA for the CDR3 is TGTGCCAGCAGCCCCAGGGAGTTGGGGGCCGGAGAGACCCAGTACTTC.

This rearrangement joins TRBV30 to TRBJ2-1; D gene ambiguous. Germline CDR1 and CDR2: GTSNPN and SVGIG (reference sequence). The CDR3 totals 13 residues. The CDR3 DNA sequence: TGTGCTTCCAGCAACGGGTTTTTTAATGAGCAGTTCTTC. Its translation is CASSNGFFNEQFF.

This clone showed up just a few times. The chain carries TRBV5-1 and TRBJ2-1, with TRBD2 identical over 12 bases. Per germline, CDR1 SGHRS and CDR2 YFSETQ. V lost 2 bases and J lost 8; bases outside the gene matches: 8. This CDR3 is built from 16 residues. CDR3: CASSLPTSGRGDEQFF. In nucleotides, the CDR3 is TGCGCCAGCAGCTTACCGACTAGCGGGAGAGGGGATGAGCAGTTCTTC.

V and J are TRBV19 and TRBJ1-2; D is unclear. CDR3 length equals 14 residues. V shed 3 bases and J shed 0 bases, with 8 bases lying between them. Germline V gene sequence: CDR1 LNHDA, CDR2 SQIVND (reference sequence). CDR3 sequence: CASSIQRTNYGYTF. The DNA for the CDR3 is TGTGCCAGTAGTATTCAGAGAACTAACTATGGCTACACCTTC.

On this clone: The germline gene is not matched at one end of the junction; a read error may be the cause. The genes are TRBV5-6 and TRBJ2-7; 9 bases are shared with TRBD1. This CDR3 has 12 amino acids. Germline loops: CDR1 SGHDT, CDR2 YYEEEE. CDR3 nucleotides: TGTGCCAGCAGCTCCAACTCCGGGACAGGGAAATTC. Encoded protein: CASSSNSGTGKF.

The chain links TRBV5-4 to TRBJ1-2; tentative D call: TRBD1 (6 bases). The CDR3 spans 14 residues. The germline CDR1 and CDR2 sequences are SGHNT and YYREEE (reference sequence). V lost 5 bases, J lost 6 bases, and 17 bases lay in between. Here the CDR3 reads CASRTLRGRNGYTF. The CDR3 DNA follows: TGTGCCAGCAGAACCCTGAGGGGGAGGAATGGCTACACCTTC.

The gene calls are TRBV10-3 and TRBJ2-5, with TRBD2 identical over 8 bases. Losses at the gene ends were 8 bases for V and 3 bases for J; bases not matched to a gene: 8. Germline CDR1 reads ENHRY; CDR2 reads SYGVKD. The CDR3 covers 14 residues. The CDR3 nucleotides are TGTGCCATCGCGAGCGGGAGCAGTAAAGAGACCCAGTACTTC. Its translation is CAIASGSSKETQYF.

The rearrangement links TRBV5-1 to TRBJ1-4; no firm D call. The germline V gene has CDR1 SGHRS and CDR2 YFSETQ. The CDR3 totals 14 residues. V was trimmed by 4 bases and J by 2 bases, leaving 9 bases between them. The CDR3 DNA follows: TGCGCCAGCAGCCTCGGCCCGACTAATGAAAAACTGTTTTTT. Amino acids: CASSLGPTNEKLFF.

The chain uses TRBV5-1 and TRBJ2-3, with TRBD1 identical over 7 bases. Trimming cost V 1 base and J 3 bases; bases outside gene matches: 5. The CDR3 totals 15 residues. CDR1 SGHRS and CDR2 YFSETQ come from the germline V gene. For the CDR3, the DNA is TGCGCCAGCAGCTTGACAGGGGCTGGAACAGATACGCAGTATTTT. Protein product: CASSLTGAGTDTQYF. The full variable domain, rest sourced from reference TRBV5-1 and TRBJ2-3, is KAGVTQTPRYLIKTRGQQVTLSCSPISGHRSVSWYQQTPGQGLQFLFEYFSETQRNKGNFPGRFSGRQFSNSRSEMNVSTLELGDSALYLCASSLTGAGTDTQYFGPGTRLTVL.

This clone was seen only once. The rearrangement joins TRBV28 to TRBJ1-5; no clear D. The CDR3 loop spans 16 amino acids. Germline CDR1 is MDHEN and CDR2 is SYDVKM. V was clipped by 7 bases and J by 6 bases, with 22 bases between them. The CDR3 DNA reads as TGTGCCAGCACTCCCTGGGAGATCACTGTGGGTCAGCCCCAGCATTTT. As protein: CASTPWEITVGQPQHF. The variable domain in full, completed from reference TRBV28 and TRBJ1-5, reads DVKVTQSSRYLVKRTGEKVFLECVQDMDHENMFWYRQDPGLGLRLIYFSYDVKMKEKGDIPEGYSVSREKKERFSLILESASTNQTSMYLCASTPWEITVGQPQHFGDGTRLSIL.

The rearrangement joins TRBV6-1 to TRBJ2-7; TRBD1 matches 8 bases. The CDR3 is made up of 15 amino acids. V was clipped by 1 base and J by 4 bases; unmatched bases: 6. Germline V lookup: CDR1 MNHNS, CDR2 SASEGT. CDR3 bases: TGTGCCAGCAGTGAAGGGACAGGGTATGCGTACGAGCAGTACTTC. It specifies CASSEGTGYAYEQYF.

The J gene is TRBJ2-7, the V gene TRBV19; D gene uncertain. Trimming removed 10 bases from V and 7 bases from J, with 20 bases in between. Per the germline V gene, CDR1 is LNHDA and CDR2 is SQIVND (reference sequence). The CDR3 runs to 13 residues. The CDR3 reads CATLPPGDPEQYF. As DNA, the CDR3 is TGTGCCACCCTACCCCCAGGCGACCCAGAGCAGTACTTC.

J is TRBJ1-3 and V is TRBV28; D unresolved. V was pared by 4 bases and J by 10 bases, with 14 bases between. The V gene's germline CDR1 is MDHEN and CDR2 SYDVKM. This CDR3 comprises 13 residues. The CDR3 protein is CASSSPQGLTIYF. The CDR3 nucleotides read TGTGCCAGCAGTTCCCCCCAAGGGTTAACCATATATTTT.

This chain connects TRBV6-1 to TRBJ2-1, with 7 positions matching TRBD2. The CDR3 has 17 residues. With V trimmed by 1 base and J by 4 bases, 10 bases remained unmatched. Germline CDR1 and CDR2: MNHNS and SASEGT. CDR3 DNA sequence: TGTGCCAGCAGTGAAGTAGGGGCGGGAGTATCGTACAATGAGCAGTTCTTC. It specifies CASSEVGAGVSYNEQFF.